This T cell receptor (beta chain) was recorded in a study of blood T cell repertoires in COVID-19. Study-level information: Spain, Italy and the United States supplied samples that represented acute and convalescent COVID-19. The analysed material was cDNA or gDNA that came from T cells, B-cell-depleted T cells, or PBMCs.

The V end lost 4 bases, the J end lost 0 bases, and 13 bases lay between the germline ends. Germline values: CDR1 LGHDT, CDR2 YNNKEL (reference sequence). This CDR3 contains 16 residues. Source study methods: Nucleated cell number was recorded as an estimate derived from reference gene primer amplification. Assay: immunoSEQ multiplex PCR; the TCRdb copy retains only in-frame clones and omits some. The V and J calls and clone size come from that table; D and trimming were worked out from the DNA. The repertoire consists of tens of thousands of clones, with roughly nine tenths occurring once and the leading ten covering around a sixth.

V gene TRBV3-1 (or the pseudogene TRBV3-2) combines with J gene TRBJ2-4, with D possibly TRBD2 on 5 matching bases. What was sequenced was peripheral blood. The source is a man older than 75 with acute or convalescent COVID-19. The CDR3 DNA sequence: TGTGCCAGCAGCCCCGAGAGGGCGCTAGCCAAAAACATTCAGTACTTC. It encodes CASSPERALAKNIQYF.